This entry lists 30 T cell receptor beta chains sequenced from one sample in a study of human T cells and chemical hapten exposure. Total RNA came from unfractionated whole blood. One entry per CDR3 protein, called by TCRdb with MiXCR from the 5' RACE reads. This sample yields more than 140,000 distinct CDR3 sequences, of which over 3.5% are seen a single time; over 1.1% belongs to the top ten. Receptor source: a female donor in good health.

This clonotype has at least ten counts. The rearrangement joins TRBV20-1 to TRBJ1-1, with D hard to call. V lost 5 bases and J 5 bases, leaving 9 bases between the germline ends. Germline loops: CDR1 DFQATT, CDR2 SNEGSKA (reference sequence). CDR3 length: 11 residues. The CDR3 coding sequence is TGCAGTGCTGCGGGTTGGACTGAAGCTTTCTTT. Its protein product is CSAAGWTEAFF.

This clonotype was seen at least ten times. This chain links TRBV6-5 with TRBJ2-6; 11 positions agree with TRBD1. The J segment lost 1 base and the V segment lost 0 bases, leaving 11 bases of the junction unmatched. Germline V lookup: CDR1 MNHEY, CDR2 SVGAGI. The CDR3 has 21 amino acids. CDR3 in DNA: TGTGCCAGCAGTTACTCGATGGACAGGGGGCACTTACGGTCTGGGGCCAACGTCCTGACTTTC. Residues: CASSYSMDRGHLRSGANVLTF.

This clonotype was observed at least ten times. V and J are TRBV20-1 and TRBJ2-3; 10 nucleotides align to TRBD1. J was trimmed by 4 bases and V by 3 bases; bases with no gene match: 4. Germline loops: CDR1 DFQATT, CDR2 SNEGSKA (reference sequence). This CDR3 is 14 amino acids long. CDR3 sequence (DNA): TGCAGTGCTAGTGCGGGACAGGGGCCAGATACGCAGTATTTT. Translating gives CSASAGQGPDTQYF.

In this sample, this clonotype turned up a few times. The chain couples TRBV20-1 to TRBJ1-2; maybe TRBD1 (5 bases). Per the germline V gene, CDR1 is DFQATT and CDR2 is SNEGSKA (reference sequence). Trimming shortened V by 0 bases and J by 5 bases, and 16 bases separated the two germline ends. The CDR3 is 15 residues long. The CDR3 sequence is CSARDFRGGGYGYTF. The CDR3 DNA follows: TGCAGTGCTAGAGATTTTCGGGGGGGGGGATATGGCTACACCTTC.

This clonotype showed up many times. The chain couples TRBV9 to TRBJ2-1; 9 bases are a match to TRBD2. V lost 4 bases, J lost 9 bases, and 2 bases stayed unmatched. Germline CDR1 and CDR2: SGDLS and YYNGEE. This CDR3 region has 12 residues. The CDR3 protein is CASSPSGAEQFF. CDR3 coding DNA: TGTGCCAGCAGCCCTAGCGGGGCTGAGCAGTTCTTC.

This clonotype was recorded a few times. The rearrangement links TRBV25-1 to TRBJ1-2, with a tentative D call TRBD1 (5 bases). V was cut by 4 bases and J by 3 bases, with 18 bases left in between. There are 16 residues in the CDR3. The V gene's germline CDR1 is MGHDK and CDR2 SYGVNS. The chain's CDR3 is CASSAWGGPQDYGYTF. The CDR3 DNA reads TGTGCCAGCAGTGCCTGGGGGGGACCCCAGGACTATGGCTACACCTTC.

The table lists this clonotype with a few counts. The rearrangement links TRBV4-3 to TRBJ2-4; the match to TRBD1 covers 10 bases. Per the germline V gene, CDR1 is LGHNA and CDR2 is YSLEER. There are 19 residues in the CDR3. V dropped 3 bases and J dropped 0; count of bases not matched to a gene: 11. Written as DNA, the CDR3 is TGCGCCAGCAGCCAGGTCGACAGGGGGCTTGCTCTAGCCAAAAACATTCAGTACTTC. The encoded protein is CASSQVDRGLALAKNIQYF.

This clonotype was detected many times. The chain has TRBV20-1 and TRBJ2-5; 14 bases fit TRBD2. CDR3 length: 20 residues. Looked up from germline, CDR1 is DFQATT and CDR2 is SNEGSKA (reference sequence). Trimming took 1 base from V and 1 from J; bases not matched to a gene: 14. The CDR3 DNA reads TGCAGTGCTAGAGCTGTGACTATCCCGGGACTAGCGGGGGCCCAAGAGACCCAGTACTTC. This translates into CSARAVTIPGLAGAQETQYF.

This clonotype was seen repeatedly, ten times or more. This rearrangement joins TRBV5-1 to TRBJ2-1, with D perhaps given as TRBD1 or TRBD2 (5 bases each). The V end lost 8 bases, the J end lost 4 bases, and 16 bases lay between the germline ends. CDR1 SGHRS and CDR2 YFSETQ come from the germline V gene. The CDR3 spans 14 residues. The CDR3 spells CARANGAAYNEQFF. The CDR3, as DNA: TGCGCCAGAGCTAACGGGGCGGCATACAATGAGCAGTTCTTC.

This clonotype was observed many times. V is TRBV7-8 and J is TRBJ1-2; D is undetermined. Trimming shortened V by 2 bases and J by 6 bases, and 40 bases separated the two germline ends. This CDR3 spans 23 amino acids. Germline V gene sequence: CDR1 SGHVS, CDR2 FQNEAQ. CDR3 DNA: TGTGCCAGCAGCTTATATATCCGGGTCCCGGCAAACCCGCTCATGGACTTTCCGCATGGCTACACCTTC. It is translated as CASSLYIRVPANPLMDFPHGYTF.

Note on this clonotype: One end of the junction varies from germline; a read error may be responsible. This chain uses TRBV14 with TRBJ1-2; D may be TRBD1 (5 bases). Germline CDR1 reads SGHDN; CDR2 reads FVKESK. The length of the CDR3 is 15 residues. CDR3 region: CASSQGTQENYGYNF. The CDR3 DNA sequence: TGTGCCAGCAGCCAAGGGACACAAGAAAACTATGGCTACAACTTC.

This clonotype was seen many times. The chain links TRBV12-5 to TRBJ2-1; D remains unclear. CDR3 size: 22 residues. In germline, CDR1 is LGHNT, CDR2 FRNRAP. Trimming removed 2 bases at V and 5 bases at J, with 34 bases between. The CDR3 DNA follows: TGTGCTAGTGGTTTGTACGTAATGGCGGCTATTACAACCCACAACCCCGACAATGAGCAGTTCTTC. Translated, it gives CASGLYVMAAITTHNPDNEQFF. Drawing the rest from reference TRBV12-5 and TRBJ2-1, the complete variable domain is DARVTQTPRHKVTEMGQEVTMRCQPILGHNTVFWYRQTMMQGLELLAYFRNRAPLDDSGMPKDRFSAEMPDATLATLKIQPSEPRDSAVYFCASGLYVMAAITTHNPDNEQFFGPGTRLTVL.

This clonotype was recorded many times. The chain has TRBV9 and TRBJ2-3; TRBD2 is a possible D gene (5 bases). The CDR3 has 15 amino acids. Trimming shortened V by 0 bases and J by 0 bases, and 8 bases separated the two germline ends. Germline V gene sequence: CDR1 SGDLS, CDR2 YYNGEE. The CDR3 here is CASSVGGMSTDTQYF. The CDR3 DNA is TGTGCCAGCAGCGTAGGAGGGATGAGCACAGATACGCAGTATTTT.

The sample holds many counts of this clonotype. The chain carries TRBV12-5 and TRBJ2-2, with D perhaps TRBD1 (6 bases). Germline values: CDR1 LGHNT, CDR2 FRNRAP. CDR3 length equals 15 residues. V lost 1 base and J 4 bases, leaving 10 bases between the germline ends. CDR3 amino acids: CASGLDRVGTGELFF. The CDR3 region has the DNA TGTGCTAGTGGTTTGGACAGGGTGGGCACCGGGGAGCTGTTTTTT.

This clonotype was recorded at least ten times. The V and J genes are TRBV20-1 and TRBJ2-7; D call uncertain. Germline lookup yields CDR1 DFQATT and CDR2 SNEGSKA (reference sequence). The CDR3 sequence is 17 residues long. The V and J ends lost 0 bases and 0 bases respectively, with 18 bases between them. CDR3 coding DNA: TGCAGTGCTAGAGATCTCTACAGCTTACTATACTCCTACGAGCAGTACTTC. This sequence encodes CSARDLYSLLYSYEQYF.

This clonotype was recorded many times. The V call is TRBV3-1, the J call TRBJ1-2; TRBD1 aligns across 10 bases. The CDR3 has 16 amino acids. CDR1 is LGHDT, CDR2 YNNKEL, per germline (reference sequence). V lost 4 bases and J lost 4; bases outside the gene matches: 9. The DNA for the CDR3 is TGTGCCAGCAGCCCGCAGACAGGGGGCCTCGTCTATGGCTACACCTTC. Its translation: CASSPQTGGLVYGYTF.

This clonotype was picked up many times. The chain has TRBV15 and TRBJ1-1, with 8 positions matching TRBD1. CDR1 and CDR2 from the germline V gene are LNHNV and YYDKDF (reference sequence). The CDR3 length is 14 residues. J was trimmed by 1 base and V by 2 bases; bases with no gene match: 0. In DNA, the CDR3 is TGTGCCACCAGCAGACAGGGGGCGAACACTGAAGCTTTCTTT. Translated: CATSRQGANTEAFF. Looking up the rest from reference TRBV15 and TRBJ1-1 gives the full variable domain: DAMVIQNPRYQVTQFGKPVTLSCSQTLNHNVMYWYQQKSSQAPKLLFHYYDKDFNNEADTPDNFQSRRPNTSFCFLDIRSPGLGDTAMYLCATSRQGANTEAFFGQGTRLTVV.

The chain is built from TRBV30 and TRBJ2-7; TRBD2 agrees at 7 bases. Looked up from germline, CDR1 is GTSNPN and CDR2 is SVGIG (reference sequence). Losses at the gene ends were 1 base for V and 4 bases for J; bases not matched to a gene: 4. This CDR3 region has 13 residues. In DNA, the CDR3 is TGTGCCTGGAGTGGGGGGGGGGGGTACGAGCAGTACTTC. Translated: CAWSGGGGYEQYF.

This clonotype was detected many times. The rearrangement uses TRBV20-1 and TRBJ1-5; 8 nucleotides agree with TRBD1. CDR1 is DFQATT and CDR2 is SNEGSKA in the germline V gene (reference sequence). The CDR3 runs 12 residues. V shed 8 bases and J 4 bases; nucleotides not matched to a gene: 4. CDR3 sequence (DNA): TGCAGTTCAGGACAGGGTAATCAGCCCCAGCATTTT. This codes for CSSGQGNQPQHF.

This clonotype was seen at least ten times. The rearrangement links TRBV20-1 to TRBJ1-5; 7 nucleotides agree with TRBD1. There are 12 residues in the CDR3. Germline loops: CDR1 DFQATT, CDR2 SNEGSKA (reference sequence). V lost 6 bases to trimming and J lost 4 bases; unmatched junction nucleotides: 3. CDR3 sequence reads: CSAKQGNQPQHF. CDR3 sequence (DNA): TGCAGTGCCAAACAGGGGAATCAGCCCCAGCATTTT.

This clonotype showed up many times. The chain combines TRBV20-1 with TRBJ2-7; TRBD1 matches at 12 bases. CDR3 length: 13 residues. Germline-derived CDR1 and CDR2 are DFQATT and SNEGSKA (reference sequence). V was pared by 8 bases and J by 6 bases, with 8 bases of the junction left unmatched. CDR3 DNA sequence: TGCAGTACGGGGGGGACAGGGGGCCGCGAGCAGTACTTC. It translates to CSTGGTGGREQYF.

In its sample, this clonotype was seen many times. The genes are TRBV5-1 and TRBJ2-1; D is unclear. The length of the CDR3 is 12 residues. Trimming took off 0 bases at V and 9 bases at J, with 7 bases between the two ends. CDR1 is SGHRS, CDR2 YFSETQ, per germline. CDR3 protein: CASSLAGPEQFF. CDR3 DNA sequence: TGCGCCAGCAGCTTGGCCGGCCCTGAGCAGTTCTTC. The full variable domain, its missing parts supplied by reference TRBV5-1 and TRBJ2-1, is KAGVTQTPRYLIKTRGQQVTLSCSPISGHRSVSWYQQTPGQGLQFLFEYFSETQRNKGNFPGRFSGRQFSNSRSEMNVSTLELGDSALYLCASSLAGPEQFFGPGTRLTVL.

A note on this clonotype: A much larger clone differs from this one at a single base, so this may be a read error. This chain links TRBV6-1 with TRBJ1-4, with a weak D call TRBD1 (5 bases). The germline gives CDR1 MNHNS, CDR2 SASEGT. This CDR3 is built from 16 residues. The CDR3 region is CANSEALGQGNEKLFF. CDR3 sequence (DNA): TGTGCCAACAGTGAAGCGCTGGGGCAGGGTAATGAAAAACTGTTTTTT.

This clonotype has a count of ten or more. CDR3 amino acids: CASSQITGGFGTDTQYF. The CDR3 DNA reads TGCGCCAGCAGCCAGATTACAGGGGGATTTGGTACAGATACGCAGTATTTT. The chain has TRBV4-1 and TRBJ2-3, with 8 bases lining up with TRBD1. V lost 3 bases and J lost 3; bases outside the gene matches: 11. This CDR3 has 17 amino acids. Germline V gives CDR1 MGHRA, CDR2 YSYEKL.

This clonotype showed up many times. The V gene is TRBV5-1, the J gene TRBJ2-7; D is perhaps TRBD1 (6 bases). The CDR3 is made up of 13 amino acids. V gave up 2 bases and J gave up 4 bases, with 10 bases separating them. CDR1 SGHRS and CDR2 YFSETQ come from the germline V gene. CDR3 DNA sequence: TGCGCCAGCAGCTTCGGACAGTTATACGAGCAGTACTTC. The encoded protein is CASSFGQLYEQYF.

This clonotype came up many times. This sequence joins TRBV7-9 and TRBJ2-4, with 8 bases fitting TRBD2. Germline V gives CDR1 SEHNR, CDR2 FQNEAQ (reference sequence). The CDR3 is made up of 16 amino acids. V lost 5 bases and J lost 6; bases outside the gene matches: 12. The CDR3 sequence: CASSPPGGSGGNIQYF. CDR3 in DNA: TGTGCCAGCAGCCCCCCCGGTGGCAGCGGGGGAAACATTCAGTACTTC.

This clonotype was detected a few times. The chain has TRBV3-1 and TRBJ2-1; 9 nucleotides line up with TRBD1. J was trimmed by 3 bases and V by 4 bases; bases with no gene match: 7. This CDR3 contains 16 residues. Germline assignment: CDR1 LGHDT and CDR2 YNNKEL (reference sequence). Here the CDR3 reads CASSPPPGQGYNEQFF. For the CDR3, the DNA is TGTGCCAGCAGCCCGCCCCCGGGACAGGGCTACAATGAGCAGTTCTTC.

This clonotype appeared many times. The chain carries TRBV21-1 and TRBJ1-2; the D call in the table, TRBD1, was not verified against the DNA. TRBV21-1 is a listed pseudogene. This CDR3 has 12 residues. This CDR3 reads CASLPGGYGYTF. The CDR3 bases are TGTGCCAGCTTGCCAGGGGGCTATGGCTACACCTTC.

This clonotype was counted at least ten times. The CDR3 protein is CASSYSLGNTEAFF. For the CDR3, the DNA is TGTGCCAGCAGTTACAGTTTGGGTAACACTGAAGCTTTCTTT. The V and J genes are TRBV6-5 and TRBJ1-1; no firm D call. The CDR3 runs 14 residues. Germline CDR1 reads MNHEY; CDR2 reads SVGAGI. Trimming stripped 2 bases from V and 2 bases from J, with 9 bases between.

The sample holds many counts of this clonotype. CDR3 amino acids: CSARVTTRGHSTDTQYF. The DNA of the CDR3 is TGCAGTGCTAGAGTCACGACCAGGGGGCATAGCACAGATACGCAGTATTTT. This chain connects TRBV20-1 to TRBJ2-3; 8 bases align to TRBD1. CDR3 length: 17 residues. Germline V CDR1 and CDR2: DFQATT, SNEGSKA (reference sequence). Losses at the gene ends were 1 base for V and 0 bases for J; bases not matched to a gene: 9.